This passage covers 8 T cell receptor beta chains from one sample sequenced in a study of T cell responses to AZD1222 COVID-19 vaccine. Produced via immunoSEQ multiplex PCR; TCRdb's table is partial and in-frame only. The table has 140,000 to 150,000 clones, approximately 89% seen once. This specimen consisted of peripheral blood, obtained on day 0 of AZD1222 vaccination. These receptors were collected from an adult in good health.

This chain joins TRBV7-2 and TRBJ2-5, with D perhaps TRBD1 (6 bases). The CDR3 is 13 amino acids. The germline CDR1 and CDR2 sequences are SGHTA and FQGNSA. The V and J ends lost 5 bases and 4 bases respectively, with 11 bases between them. CDR3: CASSPLRGETQYF. The CDR3 nucleotides read TGTGCCAGCAGCCCTCTCAGGGGAGAGACCCAGTACTTC.

This clone was detected only once. The V call is TRBV9, the J call TRBJ2-2; either TRBD1 or TRBD2 may supply D (5 bases each). V lost 5 bases, J lost 8 bases, and 28 bases lay in between. The CDR3 length is 18 residues. Looked up from germline, CDR1 is SGDLS and CDR2 is YYNGEE. CDR3 DNA sequence: TGTGCCAGCAGTCCTAGTCCCGGGACGTTTCAGGCCCGGGGGGAGCTGTTTTTT. This sequence encodes CASSPSPGTFQARGELFF.

The chain is built from TRBV9 and TRBJ2-7, with D unresolved. With 0 bases removed from V and 3 bases from J, the gap between germline ends came to 10 bases. Germline CDR1 reads SGDLS; CDR2 reads YYNGEE. There are 14 residues in the CDR3. CDR3: CASSVGSPVYEQYF. CDR3 in DNA: TGTGCCAGCAGCGTAGGATCCCCAGTCTACGAGCAGTACTTC.

The chain carries TRBV19 and TRBJ2-1; no clear D. V was shortened by 6 bases and J by 4 bases, with 10 bases between the two germline ends. The CDR3 runs 13 residues. Looked up from germline, CDR1 is LNHDA and CDR2 is SQIVND (reference sequence). CDR3 residues: CASRVDKYNEQFF. In DNA, the CDR3 is TGTGCCAGTAGGGTGGATAAATACAATGAGCAGTTCTTC.

At least ten counts were recorded for this clone. The chain couples TRBV19 to TRBJ1-2; 10 nucleotides align to TRBD1. Germline values: CDR1 LNHDA, CDR2 SQIVND (reference sequence). This CDR3 is built from 18 residues. V lost 5 bases and J lost 1; bases outside the gene matches: 13. The CDR3: CASSPPLTGGLINYGYTF. The DNA of the CDR3 is TGTGCCAGTAGTCCTCCCCTGACAGGGGGCCTCATTAACTATGGCTACACCTTC.

The chain couples TRBV5-1 to TRBJ2-1; TRBD2 matches 8 bases. Germline CDR1 is SGHRS and CDR2 is YFSETQ. This CDR3 is built from 15 residues. The trim removed 0 bases at V and 3 bases at J, leaving 2 bases unmatched. The CDR3 region is CASSLGGGNYNEQFF. CDR3 nucleotides: TGCGCCAGCAGCTTGGGCGGGGGGAACTACAATGAGCAGTTCTTC.

This sequence joins TRBV19 and TRBJ1-1; D might be TRBD1 (5 bases). This CDR3 comprises 15 residues. Germline CDR1 reads LNHDA; CDR2 reads SQIVND (reference sequence). The ends were cut back, 5 bases at V and 5 bases at J, with 18 bases in the middle. The CDR3 loop reads CASSYSGAGGTEAFF. The CDR3 DNA is TGTGCCAGTAGTTACTCCGGGGCCGGCGGAACTGAAGCTTTCTTT.

The rearrangement joins TRBV5-1 to TRBJ2-1, with unresolved D. Trimming cost V 0 bases and J 10 bases, with 11 bases left between them. The CDR3 is 13 residues long. Per the germline V gene, CDR1 is SGHRS and CDR2 is YFSETQ. CDR3 loop: CASSLEAPGEQFF. CDR3 nucleotide sequence: TGCGCCAGCAGCTTGGAGGCGCCAGGCGAGCAGTTCTTC.